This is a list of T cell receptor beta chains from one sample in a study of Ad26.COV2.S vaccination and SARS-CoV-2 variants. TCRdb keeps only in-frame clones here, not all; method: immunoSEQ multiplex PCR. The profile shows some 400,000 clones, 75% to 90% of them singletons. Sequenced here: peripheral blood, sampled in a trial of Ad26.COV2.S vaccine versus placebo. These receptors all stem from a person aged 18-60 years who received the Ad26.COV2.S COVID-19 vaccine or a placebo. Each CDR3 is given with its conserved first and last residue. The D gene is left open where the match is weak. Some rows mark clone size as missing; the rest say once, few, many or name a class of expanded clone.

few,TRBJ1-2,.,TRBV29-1,TGCAGCGTTGGGGCCGGCGGGACCTCCTATGGCTACACCTTC,CSVGAGGTSYGYTF
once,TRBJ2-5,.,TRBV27,TGTGCCAGCAGTTCATCCCAGGGGACCCAGTACTTC,CASSSSQGTQYF
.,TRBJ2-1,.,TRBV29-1,TGCAGCGTTGAAAAAGGCCATGAGCAGTTCTTC,CSVEKGHEQFF
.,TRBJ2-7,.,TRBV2,TGTGCCAGCAGTGAAGTCAGGCCGGTCGAGCAGTACTTC,CASSEVRPVEQYF
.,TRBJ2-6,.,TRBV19,TGTGCCAGTAGTATAGGGCAGGCTGGGGCCAACGTCCTGACTTTC,CASSIGQAGANVLTF
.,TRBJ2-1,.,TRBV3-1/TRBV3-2,TGTGCCAGCAGCTTTTCTCCGGGACCCTACAATGAGCAGTTCTTC,CASSFSPGPYNEQFF
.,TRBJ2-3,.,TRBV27,TGTGCCAGCAGTTCCGGTATTTTAGGTACAGATACGCAGTATTTT,CASSSGILGTDTQYF
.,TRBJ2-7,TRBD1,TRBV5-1,TGCGCCAGCAGCTTGGGACTGACAGGGATTATCGACGAGCAGTACTTC,CASSLGLTGIIDEQYF
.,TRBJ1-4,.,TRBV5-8,TGTGCCAGCAGCTTGACGGGGGAAAAACTGTTTTTT,CASSLTGEKLFF
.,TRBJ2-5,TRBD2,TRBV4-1,TGCGCCAGCAGCCAAGTGCTAGCGGGAGGGCAAGAGACCCAGTACTTC,CASSQVLAGGQETQYF
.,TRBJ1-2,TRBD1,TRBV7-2,TGTGCCAGCAGCTTAGGACAGGGCGGGAGCGGTGGCTACACCTTC,CASSLGQGGSGGYTF
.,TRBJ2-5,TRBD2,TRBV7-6,TGTGCCAGCAGCTTTAATATAGCGGGAGGAGAGACCCAGTACTTC,CASSFNIAGGETQYF
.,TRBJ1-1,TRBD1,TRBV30,TGTGCCTGGACCTCAGGCGGGACAGGGAACACTGAAGCTTTCTTT,CAWTSGGTGNTEAFF
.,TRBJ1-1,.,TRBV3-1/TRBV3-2,TGTGCCAGCAGCCCTGGGGACTTTGAAGCTTTCTTT,CASSPGDFEAFF
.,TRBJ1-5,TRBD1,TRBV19,TGTGCCAGTAGTAAGCAGGGGGCCAGGAGCAATCAGCCCCAGCATTTT,CASSKQGARSNQPQHF
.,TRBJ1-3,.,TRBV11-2,TGTGCCAGCAGCTTTTCAAACTATCGCTGGGGAACCACCATATATTTT,CASSFSNYRWGTTIYF
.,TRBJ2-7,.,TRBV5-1,TGCGCCAGCAGCCCGAGCCAGGGTAGCCACGAGCAGTACTTC,CASSPSQGSHEQYF
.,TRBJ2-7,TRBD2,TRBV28,TGTGCCAGCAGTTTTAGCTCCGGACTAGCGGGAAACGAGCAGTACTTC,CASSFSSGLAGNEQYF
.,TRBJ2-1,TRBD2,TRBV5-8,TGTGCCAGCAGCTTGGGACTAGCGGGAGGAAATGAGCAGTTCTTC,CASSLGLAGGNEQFF
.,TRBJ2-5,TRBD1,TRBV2,TGTGCCAGCAGTGTCCGATTTGGACAGGGAGCTCAAGAGACCCAGTACTTC,CASSVRFGQGAQETQYF